The 20 T cell receptor beta chains below come from one sample, sequenced in a study of T cell changes during pregnancy in multiple sclerosis (dated by TCRdb to between 2018 and 2021). Library prep was done by the immunoSEQ multiplex PCR assay. Sourced from immuneACCESS, this table was stored by TCRdb with only in-frame sequences that have V and J called. A share of the clones is absent; for the studies checked, an unresolved V gene accounts for under half, and the remainder has no known explanation. This sample holds about 75,000 clones; nearly 95% were observed only once. The ten largest clones take up roughly 0.13% of the sample. The starting material was CD4+ T cells from peripheral blood mononuclear cells, obtained after pregnancy. The receptor set was obtained from a female donor with multiple sclerosis, enrolled in a pregnancy study.

This clone was counted once. The chain has TRBV29-1 and TRBJ2-5, with D unclear. CDR1 is SQVTM and CDR2 is ANQGSEA in the germline V gene. The ends were cut back, 7 bases at V and 2 bases at J, with 11 bases in the middle. The CDR3 totals 12 residues. Here the CDR3 DNA reads TGCAGCGCCGGTCCAGGTCAAGAGACCCAGTACTTC. This encodes CSAGPGQETQYF. Drawing the rest from reference TRBV29-1 and TRBJ2-5, the complete variable domain is SAVISQKPSRDICQRGTSLTIQCQVDSQVTMMFWYRQQPGQSLTLIATANQGSEATYESGFVIDKFPISRPNLTFSTLTVSNMSPEDSSIYLCSAGPGQETQYFGPGTRLLVL.

CDR3 protein: CATSRDPSTGTGGNQPQHF. The DNA of the CDR3 is TGTGCCACCAGCAGAGATCCCTCGACCGGGACAGGGGGTAATCAGCCCCAGCATTTT. This chain links TRBV15 with TRBJ1-5; the match to TRBD1 covers 11 bases. Germline V gene data show CDR1 as LNHNV and CDR2 as YYDKDF (reference sequence). Germline trimming cut 0 bases from V and 4 bases from J; bases unmatched to any gene: 11. This CDR3 has 19 residues.

The chain joins TRBV28 to TRBJ1-5, with 9 positions matching TRBD1. Germline V lookup: CDR1 MDHEN, CDR2 SYDVKM. J gave up 5 bases and V 8 bases, and 10 bases lay outside the gene matches. This CDR3 region has 15 residues. DNA for the CDR3: TGTGCCAGCCAACCGGGACAGGGCGGCCATCAGCCCCAGCATTTT. Its protein is CASQPGQGGHQPQHF.

The chain carries TRBV28 and TRBJ2-7, with D possibly TRBD2 on 5 matching bases. Trimming cost V 3 bases and J 6 bases, with 15 bases left between them. This CDR3 is built from 14 residues. Germline V lookup: CDR1 MDHEN, CDR2 SYDVKM. CDR3 loop: CASSFRGIAGEQYF. CDR3 sequence (DNA): TGTGCCAGCAGTTTTCGAGGGATTGCTGGCGAGCAGTACTTC.

This chain links TRBV10-3 with TRBJ2-7; 9 bases line up with TRBD1. Germline CDR1 reads ENHRY; CDR2 reads SYGVKD. There are 16 residues in the CDR3. J was trimmed by 0 bases and V by 4 bases; bases with no gene match: 7. This CDR3 is CAISVGTGRLSYEQYF. Here the CDR3 DNA reads TGTGCCATCAGTGTGGGGACAGGGCGGCTCTCCTACGAGCAGTACTTC.

This chain links TRBV5-1 with TRBJ2-5, with D perhaps matching TRBD1 (6 bases). Trimming shortened V by 2 bases and J by 5 bases, and 10 bases separated the two germline ends. The CDR3 consists of 13 residues. From germline, CDR1 is SGHRS and CDR2 YFSETQ. CDR3 sequence (DNA): TGCGCCAGCAGCTTACAGGGATTGGAGACCCAGTACTTC. Protein sequence: CASSLQGLETQYF.

The rearrangement links TRBV28 to TRBJ1-4; 10 bases fit TRBD1. Germline CDR1 and CDR2: MDHEN and SYDVKM. The length of the CDR3 is 15 residues. Trimming took 5 bases from V and 6 from J; bases not matched to a gene: 6. This chain's CDR3 is CASSNNGQGDEKLFF. In DNA, the CDR3 is TGTGCCAGCAGTAACAATGGACAGGGGGATGAAAAACTGTTTTTT.

The rearrangement links TRBV5-1 to TRBJ2-5, with D possibly matching TRBD2 (5 bases). This CDR3 is built from 16 residues. Trimming removed 0 bases from V and 5 bases from J, with 17 bases in between. Germline V gene lookup returns CDR1 SGHRS and CDR2 YFSETQ. CDR3 bases: TGCGCCAGCAGCTTGGGACTCTTGTTGTCGGGGGAGACCCAGTACTTC. Protein sequence: CASSLGLLLSGETQYF.

The genes are TRBV15 and TRBJ2-1, with 10 bases identical to TRBD2. The CDR3 consists of 18 residues. After removal of 7 bases from V and 4 bases from J, the junction contained 16 bases not matched to a gene. CDR1 and CDR2 from the germline V gene are LNHNV and YYDKDF (reference sequence). The CDR3 sequence is CATMRDGSGRARYNEQFF. The CDR3 DNA sequence: TGTGCCACCATGAGAGACGGGAGCGGGAGGGCTCGGTACAATGAGCAGTTCTTC.

V usage is TRBV28 and J usage is TRBJ2-7; the D is unclear. Germline loops: CDR1 MDHEN, CDR2 SYDVKM. V shed 6 bases and J shed 0 bases, with 12 bases lying between them. The CDR3 extends over 14 amino acids. CDR3 region: CASSPGGPSYEQYF. In nucleotides, the CDR3 is TGTGCCAGCAGCCCTGGTGGGCCCTCCTACGAGCAGTACTTC.

The V and J genes are TRBV7-9 and TRBJ2-1, with 8 positions matching TRBD2. The germline V gene encodes CDR1 SEHNR and CDR2 FQNEAQ (reference sequence). This CDR3 is 15 amino acids long. Trimming took 6 bases from V and 5 from J; bases not matched to a gene: 9. The CDR3 coding sequence is TGTGCCAGCAGTTTTCCGACTAGCGCTAACAATGAGCAGTTCTTC. It specifies CASSFPTSANNEQFF.

This rearrangement joins TRBV6-1 to TRBJ1-4, with D hard to call. CDR3 length: 12 amino acids. V was clipped by 7 bases and J by 4 bases, with 7 bases between them. CDR1 and CDR2 from the germline V gene are MNHNS and SASEGT. The CDR3 sequence is CASKGGNEKLFF. CDR3 in DNA: TGTGCCAGCAAAGGAGGTAATGAAAAACTGTTTTTT.

The chain joins TRBV28 to TRBJ2-7; the match to TRBD1 covers 7 bases. Germline CDR1 reads MDHEN; CDR2 reads SYDVKM. The CDR3 consists of 15 residues. The V segment lost 5 bases and the J segment 2 bases; nucleotides outside the gene matches: 9. The CDR3 sequence is CASSQGDIQTYEQYF. The CDR3 region has the DNA TGTGCCAGCAGTCAGGGGGACATCCAAACCTACGAGCAGTACTTC.

The V call is TRBV5-6, the J call TRBJ1-1, with D possibly TRBD1 on 5 matching bases. The V gene's germline CDR1 is SGHDT and CDR2 YYEEEE. V was shortened by 4 bases and J by 11 bases, with 30 bases between the two germline ends. This CDR3 has 17 residues. CDR3 region: CASSPGRGGGELKGAFF. The CDR3 DNA reads TGTGCCAGCAGCCCCGGGCGGGGTGGGGGAGAATTGAAAGGGGCTTTCTTT. The entire variable domain, with the rest obtained from reference TRBV5-6 and TRBJ1-1, is as follows: DAGVTQSPTHLIKTRGQQVTLRCSPKSGHDTVSWYQQALGQGPQFIFQYYEEEERQRGNFPDRFSGHQFPNYSSELNVNALLLGDSALYLCASSPGRGGGELKGAFFGQGTRLTVV.

The chain employs TRBV9 and TRBJ2-6, with TRBD1 matching over 8 bases. CDR3 length: 17 amino acids. V shed 3 bases, J shed 4 bases, and the junction held 9 bases outside the gene matches. The V gene's germline CDR1 is SGDLS and CDR2 YYNGEE. The DNA for the CDR3 is TGTGCCAGCAGCGATGACAGGGGCCCGGGCGGGGCCAACGTCCTGACTTTC. This codes for CASSDDRGPGGANVLTF.

V is TRBV11-3 and J is TRBJ1-1; D is undetermined. Germline CDR1 is SGHNT and CDR2 is YENEEA. The CDR3 is 13 residues long. Trimming shortened V by 5 bases and J by 4 bases, and 11 bases separated the two germline ends. The CDR3 DNA reads as TGTGCCAGCAGCCGGGAATTTGGCACTGAAGCTTTCTTT. It is translated as CASSREFGTEAFF.

J is TRBJ2-7 and V is TRBV7-8; TRBD1 matches 7 bases. CDR1 SGHVS and CDR2 FQNEAQ come from the germline V gene. This CDR3 spans 14 amino acids. V was pared by 1 base and J by 1 base, with 1 base of the junction left unmatched. The CDR3 reads CASSLGRGSYEQYF. The DNA for the CDR3 is TGTGCCAGCAGCTTAGGCAGGGGGTCCTACGAGCAGTACTTC.

The chain has TRBV7-2 and TRBJ2-3; 9 bases are a match to TRBD2. The CDR3 is made up of 17 amino acids. Germline V gives CDR1 SGHTA, CDR2 FQGNSA. V gave up 0 bases and J gave up 4 bases; unmatched junction bases: 8. The CDR3 DNA follows: TGTGCCAGCAGCTTAGCGGGGGTCCTAGCGGGACCAGATACGCAGTATTTT. It codes for CASSLAGVLAGPDTQYF.

The chain recombines TRBV19 with TRBJ1-1; TRBD1 matches 7 bases. Trimming cost V 3 bases and J 0 bases; bases outside gene matches: 7. The CDR3 spans 16 residues. Germline values: CDR1 LNHDA, CDR2 SQIVND (reference sequence). The DNA of the CDR3 is TGTGCCAGTAGTATCAAGGGGACAGTGTTGAACACTGAAGCTTTCTTT. It is translated as CASSIKGTVLNTEAFF.

This rearrangement joins TRBV2 to TRBJ2-7; 8 bases map to TRBD1. Trimming removed 6 bases from V and 2 bases from J; junction bases left unmatched: 9. Germline assignment: CDR1 SNHLY and CDR2 FYNNEI. This CDR3 has 15 amino acids. The CDR3 coding sequence is TGTGCCAGCAGGATACTCGGACAGGGAGCCTACGAGCAGTACTTC. This sequence encodes CASRILGQGAYEQYF.